This TCR beta chain was captured in a study of CD8 T cells in ankylosing spondylitis. Findings and caveats of the study: A motif of eight highly homologous TCR beta variants was seen as apparently characteristic of ankylosing spondylitis blood. There was reportedly significant enrichment of clones that were disease-linked in matched ankylosing spondylitis synovial fluid.

The CDR3 runs 14 residues. Per germline, CDR1 MRHNA and CDR2 SNTAGT. With 8 bases removed from V and 0 bases from J, the gap between germline ends came to 11 bases. This clonotype was counted only a few times. Antigen specificity is unknown. MiXCR, run by TCRdb on the 5' RACE reads, gives a single entry per CDR3 protein. Among 31,000 or so distinct CDR3 sequences listed, 30% were seen once. The sequencing input was synovial fluid, either unsorted or a sorted T cell fraction (not recorded which). The clonotype was recovered from a male donor with ankylosing spondylitis. The rearrangement joins TRBV6-4 to TRBJ2-1; unclear D gene. This chain's CDR3 is CASSADISYNEQFF. DNA for the CDR3: TGTGCCAGCTCCGCCGACATCTCCTACAATGAGCAGTTCTTC.